These 24 T cell receptor beta chains were all obtained from the same sample, sequenced in a study of T cells expressing NK-cell markers. TCRdb re-called the 5' RACE reads; one entry per CDR3 protein, DNA not given. The sample's table shows a few hundred thousand distinct CDR3 sequences. The specimen sequenced was blood T cells: a sorted CD56 or NKG2C T cell subset, CD4+ or CD8+ T cells, or bulk PBMC T cells (not recorded which). The receptors originated from a man aged 18 to 69 in good health.

The chain joins TRBV7-2 to TRBJ2-5; the TCRdb call, TRBD2, lacks DNA for checking. The CDR3 extends over 16 amino acids. Germline CDR1 SGHTA, CDR2 FQGNSA. CDR3 loop: CASSLGWRGVQETQYF.

This rearrangement joins TRBV2 to TRBJ1-2. Germline V gives CDR1 SNHLY, CDR2 FYNNEI. The CDR3 has 13 residues. The CDR3 sequence: CASKDGSFYGYTF.

V is TRBV12-2 and J is TRBJ1-5; TCRdb picks TRBD1, but there is no DNA to check that call. TRBV12-2 is termed a pseudogene. The CDR3 runs to 16 residues. The CDR3: CASRLETGLSNQPQHF.

The J gene is TRBJ1-2, the V gene TRBV12-3 or TRBV12-4; TCRdb proposes TRBD1, but this gene call is untestable without DNA. The CDR3 contains 14 residues. The CDR3 reads CASSPPGSPYGYTF.

The chain combines TRBV12-3 or TRBV12-4 with TRBJ2-3. CDR3 length equals 12 residues. CDR3 amino acids: CASSRGHDTQYF.

This chain connects TRBV28 to TRBJ2-7. From germline, CDR1 is MDHEN and CDR2 SYDVKM. The CDR3 is 15 amino acids. This chain's CDR3 is CASREWLGDSYEQYF.

V usage is TRBV19 and J usage is TRBJ2-3; TCRdb returns TRBD1, unconfirmable since there is no DNA. The CDR3 covers 17 residues. Germline lookup yields CDR1 LNHDA and CDR2 SQIVND (reference sequence). CDR3 residues: CASSRDWWGAGSDTQYF.

The genes are TRBV28 and TRBJ1-5; TCRdb's D gene call, TRBD1, goes unchecked for lack of DNA. Germline V CDR1 and CDR2: MDHEN, SYDVKM. The CDR3 runs to 15 residues. The CDR3 is CASSFPPGHNQPQHF.

This rearrangement joins TRBV25-1 to TRBJ1-2. Germline values: CDR1 MGHDK, CDR2 SYGVNS. The CDR3 loop spans 13 amino acids. The CDR3 protein is CASSVQTYYGYTF.

The V gene is TRBV4-2, the J gene TRBJ2-1; TCRdb gives TRBD2 as the D gene, but with no DNA this cannot be confirmed. CDR3 size: 14 residues. Germline CDR1 reads LGHNA; CDR2 reads YNFKEQ. CDR3 region: CASSSAAGSNEQFF.

The rearrangement links TRBV7-6 to TRBJ2-5; with no DNA, the TCRdb D assignment of TRBD2 cannot be verified. Germline CDR1 reads SGHVS; CDR2 reads FNYEAQ. CDR3 length: 16 residues. The CDR3 reads CASSSSTSGGPETQYF.

The chain carries TRBV29-1 and TRBJ1-1; checking the TCRdb D call of TRBD1 is not possible without DNA. Germline V gene lookup returns CDR1 SQVTM and CDR2 ANQGSEA. This CDR3 region has 14 residues. CDR3 residues: CSVASRVGDTEAFF. The whole variable domain, filled in from reference TRBV29-1 and TRBJ1-1, reads SAVISQKPSRDICQRGTSLTIQCQVDSQVTMMFWYRQQPGQSLTLIATANQGSEATYESGFVIDKFPISRPNLTFSTLTVSNMSPEDSSIYLCSVASRVGDTEAFFGQGTRLTVV.

The chain uses TRBV12-3 or TRBV12-4 and TRBJ1-1; TCRdb's D call of TRBD1 is untestable without DNA. CDR3 size: 15 residues. CDR3 residues: CASSHGHVHFGSAFF.

V usage is TRBV7-2 and J usage is TRBJ1-5. Germline CDR1 SGHTA, CDR2 FQGNSA. The CDR3 has 14 amino acids. CDR3 amino acids: CASSFLGEGKPQHF.

The chain carries TRBV10-3 and TRBJ1-1; TCRdb designates TRBD1, a call that cannot be tested without DNA. Germline CDR1 ENHRY, CDR2 SYGVKD. There are 13 residues in the CDR3. CDR3 sequence: CATIPWGGTEAFF.

The chain links TRBV14 to TRBJ1-1; lacking DNA, the TRBD1 call made by TCRdb goes unchecked. Germline CDR1 SGHDN, CDR2 FVKESK. The CDR3 loop spans 14 amino acids. CDR3 protein: CASSQGPWNTEAFF. The whole variable domain, remainder taken from reference TRBV14 and TRBJ1-1, is EAGVTQFPSHSVIEKGQTVTLRCDPISGHDNLYWYRRVMGKEIKFLLHFVKESKQDESGMPNNRFLAERTGGTYSTLKVQPAELEDSGVYFCASSQGPWNTEAFFGQGTRLTVV.

The rearrangement uses TRBV7-9 and TRBJ2-3; TCRdb selects TRBD2, and the lack of DNA leaves this call unchecked. The CDR3 consists of 14 residues. Germline values: CDR1 SEHNR, CDR2 FQNEAQ (reference sequence). CDR3 residues: CASTNSGGAHTQYF.

The chain has TRBV12-3 or TRBV12-4 and TRBJ2-3. This CDR3 has 15 amino acids. CDR3 in amino acids: CASSRRGLDTDTQYF.

The J gene is TRBJ2-5, the V gene TRBV7-2; TCRdb selects TRBD1, and the lack of DNA leaves this call unchecked. CDR1 is SGHTA and CDR2 is FQGNSA in the germline V gene. The CDR3 spans 16 residues. CDR3 sequence reads: CASSFRSGTDQETQYF.

This rearrangement joins TRBV20-1 to TRBJ2-7; TCRdb's assignment of TRBD2 cannot be checked, as there is no DNA. Germline V gives CDR1 DFQATT, CDR2 SNEGSKA (reference sequence). This CDR3 spans 14 amino acids. The CDR3 loop reads CSARDRASGGPPYF.

The gene calls are TRBV15 and TRBJ2-7; TCRdb picks TRBD2, but there is no DNA to check that call. This CDR3 contains 15 residues. CDR1 and CDR2 from the germline V gene are LNHNV and YYDKDF (reference sequence). The CDR3 protein is CATSRKASGAYEQYF.

The rearrangement links TRBV7-9 to TRBJ1-2; TCRdb indicates TRBD1, and absent DNA this call remains unverified. The germline CDR1 and CDR2 sequences are SEHNR and FQNEAQ (reference sequence). The CDR3 length is 15 residues. CDR3 loop: CASSLPPPGSVGYTF.

The gene calls are TRBV29-1 and TRBJ1-5. Per germline, CDR1 SQVTM and CDR2 ANQGSEA. The CDR3 has 12 residues. This CDR3 reads CSVEGYNQPQHF.

The CDR3 loop is CSVEGRTSGANVLTF. The V call is TRBV29-1, the J call TRBJ2-6. CDR1 and CDR2 (germline): SQVTM, ANQGSEA. This CDR3 has 15 residues.